This entry lists 22 T cell receptor beta chains sequenced from one sample in a study of blood T cell repertoires in COVID-19. This table comes from immunoSEQ multiplex PCR, and its TCRdb copy is limited to in-frame clones, with some not included. The data show around 230,000 clones, 75% to 90% seen once. Sequencing was carried out using peripheral blood. Receptor source: an older woman with active or convalescent COVID-19.

The chain combines TRBV3-1 (or the pseudogene TRBV3-2) with TRBJ2-2; D not resolved. The CDR3 has 11 amino acids. The germline gives CDR1 LGHDT, CDR2 YNNKEL (reference sequence). V gave up 7 bases and J gave up 5 bases, with 5 bases separating them. This CDR3 is CASKQTGELFF. The CDR3 DNA follows: TGTGCCAGCAAACAGACCGGGGAGCTGTTTTTT.

J is TRBJ1-2 and V is TRBV27; no firm D call. Germline V gene sequence: CDR1 MNHEY, CDR2 SMNVEV (reference sequence). This CDR3 spans 13 amino acids. V gave up 1 base and J gave up 7 bases, with 10 bases separating them. Written as DNA, the CDR3 is TGTGCCAGCAGTTTATGGCCAGGTTCTGGCTACACCTTC. This sequence encodes CASSLWPGSGYTF.

The V call is TRBV19, the J call TRBJ1-1; 11 bases are shared with TRBD1. This CDR3 is built from 18 residues. The trim removed 4 bases at V and 5 bases at J, leaving 15 bases unmatched. Looked up from germline, CDR1 is LNHDA and CDR2 is SQIVND (reference sequence). The DNA for the CDR3 is TGTGCCAGTAGTACCCCCGGGGGACAGGGGGTTTTTGGGACTGAAGCTTTCTTT. Translation: CASSTPGGQGVFGTEAFF.

This sequence joins TRBV18 and TRBJ1-5; TRBD1 aligns across 10 bases. Germline V lookup: CDR1 KGHSH, CDR2 LQKENI. Losses at the gene ends were 1 base for V and 1 base for J; bases not matched to a gene: 7. CDR3 length: 18 amino acids. CDR3 residues: CASSPQGQGLGSNQPQHF. DNA of the CDR3: TGTGCCAGCTCACCACAGGGACAGGGGTTGGGCAGCAATCAGCCCCAGCATTTT.

This rearrangement joins TRBV5-5 to TRBJ1-1; 12 nucleotides line up with TRBD1. CDR1 and CDR2 from the germline V gene are SGHKS and YYEKEE (reference sequence). This CDR3 contains 16 residues. J was trimmed by 3 bases and V by 2 bases; bases with no gene match: 5. In DNA form, the CDR3 reads TGTGCCAGCAGCTTCGGGACAGGGGGCCTACACACTGAAGCTTTCTTT. Its translation is CASSFGTGGLHTEAFF.

This chain connects TRBV9 to TRBJ2-1; D perhaps matches TRBD2 (5 bases). V was shortened by 4 bases and J by 5 bases, with 13 bases between the two germline ends. Germline V gives CDR1 SGDLS, CDR2 YYNGEE. This CDR3 region has 14 residues. The CDR3 here is CASSPSRRDNEQFF. CDR3 DNA sequence: TGTGCCAGCAGCCCTTCGCGGCGGGACAATGAGCAGTTCTTC. The whole variable domain, filled in from reference TRBV9 and TRBJ2-1, reads DSGVTQTPKHLITATGQRVTLRCSPRSGDLSVYWYQQSLDQGLQFLIQYYNGEERAKGNILERFSAQQFPDLHSELNLSSLELGDSALYFCASSPSRRDNEQFFGPGTRLTVL.

This clone is a singleton in its sample. The chain links TRBV28 to TRBJ1-2; a weak D match, TRBD1 (5 bases). There are 12 residues in the CDR3. V was pared by 5 bases and J by 8 bases, with 12 bases between. Germline-derived CDR1 and CDR2 are MDHEN and SYDVKM. The CDR3 region is CASSRQSFGYTF. CDR3 bases: TGTGCCAGCAGTCGACAGAGCTTCGGCTACACCTTC.

V and J are TRBV4-1 and TRBJ2-7, with no clear D. This CDR3 comprises 17 residues. V lost 0 bases and J 6 bases, leaving 21 bases between the germline ends. Germline V lookup: CDR1 MGHRA, CDR2 YSYEKL. The CDR3 nucleotides read TGCGCCAGCAGCCAAGATAGTTTGCGGATCCACTCGAGCGAGCAGTACTTC. As protein: CASSQDSLRIHSSEQYF.

This clone was picked up one time. The chain joins TRBV11-2 to TRBJ2-7; D possibly corresponds to TRBD2 (5 bases). The CDR3 sequence is 12 residues long. The germline gives CDR1 SGHAT, CDR2 FQNNGV. V lost 5 bases and J lost 12, with 17 bases in between. The CDR3 here is CASSPPSGLSYF. The CDR3 DNA is TGTGCCAGCAGCCCACCAAGCGGTTTGTCGTACTTC.

The chain carries TRBV10-3 and TRBJ2-3; perhaps TRBD2 as D (5 bases). Trimming removed 8 bases at V and 0 bases at J, with 12 bases between. CDR3 length: 14 residues. Germline-derived CDR1 and CDR2 are ENHRY and SYGVKD. CDR3 protein: CAIRDYLSTDTQYF. The CDR3 DNA reads as TGTGCCATCCGAGACTATCTAAGCACAGATACGCAGTATTTT.

The chain couples TRBV4-2 to TRBJ2-7, with TRBD2 identical over 9 bases. This CDR3 has 16 amino acids. Looked up from germline, CDR1 is LGHNA and CDR2 is YNFKEQ. After removal of 0 bases from V and 2 bases from J, the junction contained 5 bases not matched to a gene. The CDR3 nucleotides are TGTGCCAGCAGCCAAGATAGTAGCGGGAGCCCCTACGAGCAGTACTTC. Residues: CASSQDSSGSPYEQYF.

The chain has TRBV28 and TRBJ2-7; 16 bases align to TRBD2. Germline-derived CDR1 and CDR2 are MDHEN and SYDVKM. This CDR3 comprises 22 residues. V was clipped by 2 bases and J by 2 bases; unmatched bases: 18. The CDR3 protein is CASSLMPGTSGRAWTSPYEQYF. The CDR3 coding sequence is TGTGCCAGCAGTTTAATGCCGGGGACTAGCGGGAGGGCCTGGACATCCCCCTACGAGCAGTACTTC.

V is TRBV19 and J is TRBJ1-2; D uncertain. The V gene's germline CDR1 is LNHDA and CDR2 SQIVND (reference sequence). V shed 3 bases and J shed 8 bases, with 10 bases lying between them. This CDR3 is built from 12 residues. The chain's CDR3 is CASSMRVGGYTF. CDR3 nucleotides: TGTGCCAGTAGTATGAGGGTTGGGGGCTACACCTTC.

The V and J genes are TRBV4-3 and TRBJ1-6; D may be TRBD1 (6 bases). CDR1 is LGHNA, CDR2 YSLEER, per germline. This CDR3 is built from 16 residues. V lost 3 bases to trimming and J lost 9 bases, with 18 bases between them. The CDR3 spells CASSQVTAGVISPLHF. The CDR3 nucleotides read TGCGCCAGCAGCCAGGTTACCGCAGGGGTTATTTCACCCCTCCACTTT.

This chain joins TRBV3-1 (or the pseudogene TRBV3-2) and TRBJ2-7; 10 positions match TRBD1. Germline V gene sequence: CDR1 LGHDT, CDR2 YNNKEL (reference sequence). V trimming: 4 bases; J trimming: 5 bases; junction bases outside the gene matches: 11. The CDR3 loop spans 16 amino acids. DNA for the CDR3: TGTGCCAGCAGCCCTAGCATGACAGGGGGCAGGAACGAGCAGTACTTC. Amino acid sequence: CASSPSMTGGRNEQYF.

As for this clone: Germline is not matched at one junction end, which may reflect a read error. This rearrangement joins TRBV12-3 or TRBV12-4 to TRBJ2-3, with no clear D. The CDR3 spans 13 residues. CDR3 sequence reads: CASSLVNLDTQYF. As DNA, the CDR3 is TGTGCCAGCAGCTTAGTCAATTTAGATACGCAGTATTTT.

This clone was observed a few times. The chain links TRBV19 to TRBJ2-7; TRBD2 is a possible D gene (8 bases). The CDR3 loop spans 15 amino acids. With 6 bases removed from V and 6 bases from J, the gap between germline ends came to 21 bases. Germline V lookup: CDR1 LNHDA, CDR2 SQIVND (reference sequence). As DNA, the CDR3 is TGTGCCAGTAGCCTCGGGGGGGACAGTCCCCTCGAGCAGTACTTC. Translated: CASSLGGDSPLEQYF.

The V gene is TRBV3-1 (or the pseudogene TRBV3-2), the J gene TRBJ2-5, with D possibly being TRBD2 (5 bases). V was cut by 3 bases and J by 3 bases, with 5 bases left in between. Germline V CDR1 and CDR2: LGHDT, YNNKEL (reference sequence). CDR3 length equals 12 residues. The CDR3 sequence: CASSQREETQYF. DNA of the CDR3: TGTGCCAGCAGCCAGCGGGAAGAGACCCAGTACTTC.

V usage is TRBV7-2 and J usage is TRBJ2-5; the D gene is possibly TRBD2 (6 bases). The CDR3 is 12 amino acids. Trimming stripped 8 bases from V and 3 bases from J, with 10 bases between. Germline-derived CDR1 and CDR2 are SGHTA and FQGNSA. CDR3 sequence reads: CASGGSKETQYF. CDR3 DNA sequence: TGTGCCAGCGGGGGGAGCAAAGAGACCCAGTACTTC.

The chain combines TRBV7-9 with TRBJ1-4; possibly TRBD1 for D (5 bases). This CDR3 has 15 residues. Germline values: CDR1 SEHNR, CDR2 FQNEAQ (reference sequence). V dropped 0 bases and J dropped 11 bases, with 16 bases sitting between them. CDR3 sequence (DNA): TGTGCCAGCAGCTTAGCGCTGCTGGGAAAGGGGAAACTGTTTTTT. Its translation is CASSLALLGKGKLFF.

The rearrangement joins TRBV10-2 to TRBJ2-7; 8 nucleotides match TRBD1. Trimming at V came to 11 bases and at J to 4 bases, leaving 16 bases not matched to a gene. Germline V lookup: CDR1 WSHSY, CDR2 SAAADI. The CDR3 is 15 residues long. The CDR3 DNA reads TGCGCCGGCGCATATTCCGGGACAGGCCAATACGAGCAGTACTTC. Amino acids: CAGAYSGTGQYEQYF.

This clone showed up just once. The gene calls are TRBV30 and TRBJ1-5; weak D call: TRBD1 (5 bases). Germline V gene sequence: CDR1 GTSNPN, CDR2 SVGIG (reference sequence). The CDR3 sequence is 14 residues long. Trimming took 3 bases from V and 4 from J, leaving 13 bases between them. In nucleotides, the CDR3 is TGTGCCTGGAGCAGCACCCAGGGAAATCAGCCCCAGCATTTT. Amino acids: CAWSSTQGNQPQHF. Complete variable domain (other parts from reference TRBV30 and TRBJ1-5): SQTIHQWPATLVQPVGSPLSLECTVEGTSNPNLYWYRQAAGRGLQLLFYSVGIGQISSEVPQNLSASRPQDRQFILSSKKLLLSDSGFYLCAWSSTQGNQPQHFGDGTRLSIL.